The source of this T cell receptor (beta chain) is a study of CD8+ T cells in alopecia areata. Extraction and reverse transcription of RNA yielded cDNA as the sequencing template. Some clones are missing from TCRdb's copy, which holds only in-frame ones; the method was immunoSEQ multiplex PCR. Here the sample spans roughly 140,000 clones, around 50% being singletons. The germline V gene encodes CDR1 MGHRA and CDR2 YSYEKL. The CDR3 totals 14 residues. V dropped 5 bases and J dropped 1 base, with 12 bases sitting between them. The starting material was CD8+ T cells sorted from blood, obtained at week 0. This chain links TRBV4-1 with TRBJ2-7; possibly TRBD1 or TRBD2 for D (6 bases each). The receptor was isolated from a human donor with alopecia areata. CDR3 sequence reads: CASSETGTSYEQYF. Written as DNA, the CDR3 is TGCGCCAGCAGCGAAACAGGGACTTCCTACGAGCAGTACTTC.